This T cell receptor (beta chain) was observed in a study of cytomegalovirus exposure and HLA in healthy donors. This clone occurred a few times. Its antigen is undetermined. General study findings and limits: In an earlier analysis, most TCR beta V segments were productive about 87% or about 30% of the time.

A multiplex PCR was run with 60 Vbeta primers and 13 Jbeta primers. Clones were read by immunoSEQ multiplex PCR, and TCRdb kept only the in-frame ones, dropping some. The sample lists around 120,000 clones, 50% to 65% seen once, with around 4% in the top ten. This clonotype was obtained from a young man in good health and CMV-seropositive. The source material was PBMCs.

CDR3 sequence reads: CASSLDPPGVRGETQYF. CDR3 DNA: TGTGCCAGCAGCTTAGACCCTCCCGGCGTTAGGGGAGAGACCCAGTACTTC. The V and J genes are TRBV11-2 and TRBJ2-5, with D possibly matching TRBD1 (5 bases). The CDR3 is 17 amino acids. Germline CDR1 reads SGHAT; CDR2 reads FQNNGV. V lost 0 bases and J 4 bases, leaving 18 bases between the germline ends.